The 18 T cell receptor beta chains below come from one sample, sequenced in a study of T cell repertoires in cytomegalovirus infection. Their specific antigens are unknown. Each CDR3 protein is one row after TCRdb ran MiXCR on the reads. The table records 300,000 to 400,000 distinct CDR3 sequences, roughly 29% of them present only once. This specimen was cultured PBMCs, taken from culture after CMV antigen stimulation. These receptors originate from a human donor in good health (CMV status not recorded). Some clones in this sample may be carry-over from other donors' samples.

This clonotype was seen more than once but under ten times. The CDR3 loop reads CSVGPTGDRITVGYGYTF. Here the CDR3 DNA reads TGCAGCGTTGGGCCAACCGGGGACCGGATCACCGTAGGCTATGGCTACACCTTC. V and J are TRBV29-1 and TRBJ1-2; D may be TRBD1 (5 bases). CDR1 is SQVTM and CDR2 is ANQGSEA in the germline V gene. V shed 4 bases and J shed 4 bases, with 28 bases lying between them. This CDR3 is built from 18 residues.

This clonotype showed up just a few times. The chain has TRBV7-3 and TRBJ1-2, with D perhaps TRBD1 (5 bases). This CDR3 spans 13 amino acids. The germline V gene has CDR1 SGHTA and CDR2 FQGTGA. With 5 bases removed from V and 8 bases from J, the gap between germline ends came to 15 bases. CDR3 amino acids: CASSPTPGGGYTF. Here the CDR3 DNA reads TGTGCCAGCAGCCCTACCCCCGGGGGAGGCTACACCTTC.

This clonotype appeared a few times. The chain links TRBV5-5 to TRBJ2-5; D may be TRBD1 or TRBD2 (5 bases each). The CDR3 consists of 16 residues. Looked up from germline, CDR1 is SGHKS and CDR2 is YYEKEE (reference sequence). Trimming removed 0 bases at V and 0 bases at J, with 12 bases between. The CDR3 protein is CASSLARGRNQETQYF. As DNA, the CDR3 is TGTGCCAGCAGCTTGGCGAGGGGTAGGAACCAAGAGACCCAGTACTTC.

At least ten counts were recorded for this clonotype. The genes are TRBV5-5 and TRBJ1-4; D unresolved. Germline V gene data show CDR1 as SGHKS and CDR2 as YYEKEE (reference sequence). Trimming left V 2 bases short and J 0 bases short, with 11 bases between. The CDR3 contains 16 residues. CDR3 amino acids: CASSFVPLPTNEKLFF. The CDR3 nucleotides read TGTGCCAGCAGCTTCGTTCCCCTACCAACTAATGAAAAACTGTTTTTT. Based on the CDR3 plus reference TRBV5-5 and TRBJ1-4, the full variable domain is DAGVTQSPTHLIKTRGQQVTLRCSPISGHKSVSWYQQVLGQGPQFIFQYYEKEERGRGNFPDRFSARQFPNYSSELNVNALLLGDSALYLCASSFVPLPTNEKLFFGSGTQLSVL.

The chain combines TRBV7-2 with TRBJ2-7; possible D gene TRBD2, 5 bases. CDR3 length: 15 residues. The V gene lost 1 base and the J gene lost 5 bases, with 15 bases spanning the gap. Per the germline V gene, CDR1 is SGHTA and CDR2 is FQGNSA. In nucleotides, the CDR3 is TGTGCCAGCAGCTTAGTGGCTAGCCAAGCCCACGAGCAGTACTTC. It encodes CASSLVASQAHEQYF. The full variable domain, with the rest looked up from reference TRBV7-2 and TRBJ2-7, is GAGVSQSPSNKVTEKGKDVELRCDPISGHTALYWYRQSLGQGLEFLIYFQGNSAPDKSGLPSDRFSAERTGGSVSTLTIQRTQQEDSAVYLCASSLVASQAHEQYFGPGTRLTVT.

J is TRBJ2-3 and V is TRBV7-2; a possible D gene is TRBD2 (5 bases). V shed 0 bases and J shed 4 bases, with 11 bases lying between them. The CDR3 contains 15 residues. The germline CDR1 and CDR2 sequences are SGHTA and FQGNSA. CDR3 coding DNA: TGTGCCAGCAGCTTAGCCCTCGGGGAAGCAGATACGCAGTATTTT. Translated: CASSLALGEADTQYF.

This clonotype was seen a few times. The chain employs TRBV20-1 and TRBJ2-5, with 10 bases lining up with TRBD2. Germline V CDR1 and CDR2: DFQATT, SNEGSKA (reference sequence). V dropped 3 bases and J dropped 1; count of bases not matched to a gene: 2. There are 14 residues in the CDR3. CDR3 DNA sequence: TGCAGTGCTAGCCCTAGCGGGGGCCAAGAGACCCAGTACTTC. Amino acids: CSASPSGGQETQYF.

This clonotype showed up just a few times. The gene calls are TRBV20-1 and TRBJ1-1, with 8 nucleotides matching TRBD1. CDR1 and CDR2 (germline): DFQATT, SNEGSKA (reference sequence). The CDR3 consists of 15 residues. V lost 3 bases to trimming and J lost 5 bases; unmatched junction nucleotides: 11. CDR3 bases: TGCAGTGCTAGGGGGCAGGGGGCGAGGAGGACTGAAGCTTTCTTT. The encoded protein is CSARGQGARRTEAFF.

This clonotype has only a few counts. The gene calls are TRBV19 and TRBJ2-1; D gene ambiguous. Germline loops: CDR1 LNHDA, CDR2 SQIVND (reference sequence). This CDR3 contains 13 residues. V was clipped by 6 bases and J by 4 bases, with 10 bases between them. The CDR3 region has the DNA TGTGCCAGTAGAGAAGACGGTTACAATGAGCAGTTCTTC. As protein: CASREDGYNEQFF. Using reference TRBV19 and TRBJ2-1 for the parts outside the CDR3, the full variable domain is DGGITQSPKYLFRKEGQNVTLSCEQNLNHDAMYWYRQDPGQGLRLIYYSQIVNDFQKGDIAEGYSVSREKKESFPLTVTSAQKNPTAFYLCASREDGYNEQFFGPGTRLTVL.

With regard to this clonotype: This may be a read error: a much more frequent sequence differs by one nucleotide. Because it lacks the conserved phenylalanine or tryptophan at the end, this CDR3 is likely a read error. The CDR3 here is CSTTGTGNGYTY. The CDR3 DNA is TGCAGCACGACCGGGACGGGGAATGGCTACACCTAC. The chain recombines TRBV20-1 with TRBJ1-2, with D tentatively TRBD1 (5 bases). Germline V CDR1 and CDR2: DFQATT, SNEGSKA (reference sequence). The CDR3 has 12 amino acids.

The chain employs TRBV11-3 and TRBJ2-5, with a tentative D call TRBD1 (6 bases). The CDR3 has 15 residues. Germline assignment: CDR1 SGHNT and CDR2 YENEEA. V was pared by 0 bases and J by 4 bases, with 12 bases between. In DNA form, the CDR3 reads TGTGCCAGCAGCTTAGAGGGACAACCAGGAGAGACCCAGTACTTC. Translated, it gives CASSLEGQPGETQYF.

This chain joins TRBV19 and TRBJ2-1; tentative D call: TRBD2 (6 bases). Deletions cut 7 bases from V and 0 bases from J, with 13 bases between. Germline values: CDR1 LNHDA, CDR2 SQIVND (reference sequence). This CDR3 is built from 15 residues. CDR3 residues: CASTNLASSYNEQFF. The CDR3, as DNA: TGTGCCAGTACCAATCTAGCGAGCTCCTACAATGAGCAGTTCTTC.

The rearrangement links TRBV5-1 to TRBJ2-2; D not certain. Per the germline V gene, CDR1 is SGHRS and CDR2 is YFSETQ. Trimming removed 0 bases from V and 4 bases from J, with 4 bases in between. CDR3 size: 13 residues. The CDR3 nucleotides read TGCGCCAGCAGCTTGGAGGTCACCGGGGAGCTGTTTTTT. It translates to CASSLEVTGELFF.

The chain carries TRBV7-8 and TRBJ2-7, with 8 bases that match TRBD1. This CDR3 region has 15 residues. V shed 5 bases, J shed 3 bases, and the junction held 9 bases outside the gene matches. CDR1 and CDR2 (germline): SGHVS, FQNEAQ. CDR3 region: CASSLRRDRSYEQYF. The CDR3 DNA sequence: TGTGCCAGCAGCCTACGGCGGGACAGGAGCTACGAGCAGTACTTC.

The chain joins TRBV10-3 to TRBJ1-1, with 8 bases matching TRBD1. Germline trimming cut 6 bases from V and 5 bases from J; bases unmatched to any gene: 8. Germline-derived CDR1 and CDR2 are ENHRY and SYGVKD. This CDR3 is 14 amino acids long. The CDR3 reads CAIRGTGEETEAFF. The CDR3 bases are TGTGCCATCAGGGGGACAGGTGAGGAGACTGAAGCTTTCTTT.

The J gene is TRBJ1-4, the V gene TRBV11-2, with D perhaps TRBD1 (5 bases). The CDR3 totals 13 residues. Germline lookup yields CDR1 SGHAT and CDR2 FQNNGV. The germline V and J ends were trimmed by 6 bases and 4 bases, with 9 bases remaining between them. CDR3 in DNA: TGTGCCAGCAGGGGACGGAATAATGAAAAACTGTTTTTT. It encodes CASRGRNNEKLFF.

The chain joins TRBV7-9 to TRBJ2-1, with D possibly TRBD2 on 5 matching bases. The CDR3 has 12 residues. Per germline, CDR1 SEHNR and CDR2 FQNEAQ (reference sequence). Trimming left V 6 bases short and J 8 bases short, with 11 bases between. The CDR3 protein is CASSLEGHEQFF. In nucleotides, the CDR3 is TGTGCCAGCAGTCTTGAGGGCCATGAGCAGTTCTTC.

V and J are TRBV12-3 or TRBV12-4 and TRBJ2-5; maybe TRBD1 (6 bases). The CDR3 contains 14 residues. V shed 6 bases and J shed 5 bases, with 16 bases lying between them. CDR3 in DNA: TGTGCCAGCAGCGGACAGTCCTCAACCGAGACCCAGTACTTC. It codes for CASSGQSSTETQYF.